These 2 T cell receptor beta chains share one sample of origin, sequenced in a study of chemoradiotherapy in HPV16-positive cancers. Clones were sequenced by immunoSEQ multiplex PCR, and TCRdb holds only the in-frame ones, with some missing. In the table there are 9,500 to 15,000 clones, roughly 90% of which are singletons. Sequences were derived from blood, sampled from a patient who underwent chemoradiotherapy. These TCRs come from a human donor with HPV-associated anogenital cancer.

The J gene is TRBJ2-7, the V gene TRBV6-5, with TRBD1 matching over 10 bases. V lost 1 base, J lost 6 bases, and 9 bases stayed unmatched. Germline V gene data show CDR1 as MNHEY and CDR2 as SVGAGI. CDR3 length: 16 residues. Here the CDR3 reads CASSYYGTGVGVEQYF. CDR3 bases: TGTGCCAGCAGTTACTACGGGACAGGGGTTGGTGTCGAGCAGTACTTC.

V is TRBV4-1 and J is TRBJ2-1; a weak D match, TRBD1 (5 bases). Trimming removed 8 bases from V and 7 bases from J, with 24 bases in between. Germline V gene sequence: CDR1 MGHRA, CDR2 YSYEKL. This CDR3 comprises 16 residues. The CDR3 DNA reads TGCGCCAGCCCGAAGAGTCCAGGGCGTTTTGAGAATGAGCAGTTCTTC. Translated, it gives CASPKSPGRFENEQFF.